This note documents a single TCR beta chain sequence. The antigen is unknown. The sample originates from a study of PD-1 blockade in mismatch repair-deficient tumors. Study-level findings and limits: Tumor-resident clones, often absent from pretreatment blood, expanded after pembrolizumab and then contracted.

Only in-frame clones appear in the TCRdb table, and some are missing; sequencing was by immunoSEQ multiplex PCR. The sample has more than 20,000 clones; 84% are singletons. Germline assignment: CDR1 LNHDA and CDR2 SQIVND (reference sequence). V dropped 2 bases and J dropped 1 base, with 5 bases sitting between them. CDR3 length: 13 residues. This sample comprised peripheral blood, obtained 2 weeks after starting pembrolizumab. The receptor comes from an adult with mismatch repair-deficient cancer. The rearrangement uses TRBV19 and TRBJ1-1; no reliable D call. The CDR3 sequence is CASSIWGNTEAFF. The CDR3 nucleotides read TGTGCCAGTAGTATATGGGGGAACACTGAAGCTTTCTTT.